These 12 T cell receptor beta chains were sequenced from one sample in a study of T cell clonotyping in hematopoietic cell transplantation. Some clones are missing from TCRdb's copy, which holds only in-frame ones; the method was immunoSEQ multiplex PCR. The sample has around 16,000 clones; 75% to 90% are singletons. Sequenced material: peripheral blood mononuclear cells. The receptors here all came from a man in his forties or fifties in good health. Some clones in this sample may be carry-over from other donors' samples.

The rearrangement uses TRBV19 and TRBJ1-6; D is ambiguous. There are 14 residues in the CDR3. Germline lookup yields CDR1 LNHDA and CDR2 SQIVND (reference sequence). With 6 bases removed from V and 0 bases from J, the gap between germline ends came to 6 bases. CDR3 nucleotides: TGTGCCAGTAGCATAAGCTCCTATAATTCACCCCTCCACTTT. Translating gives CASSISSYNSPLHF.

The chain carries TRBV30 and TRBJ2-1; D perhaps matches TRBD1 (5 bases). The V end lost 2 bases, the J end lost 13 bases, and 12 bases lay between the germline ends. The CDR3 contains 11 residues. Germline V CDR1 and CDR2: GTSNPN, SVGIG (reference sequence). CDR3 amino acids: CAWSTGFLQFF. The CDR3 nucleotides read TGTGCCTGGAGTACAGGATTTCTACAGTTCTTC. Full variable domain (outside the CDR3, taken from reference TRBV30 and TRBJ2-1): SQTIHQWPATLVQPVGSPLSLECTVEGTSNPNLYWYRQAAGRGLQLLFYSVGIGQISSEVPQNLSASRPQDRQFILSSKKLLLSDSGFYLCAWSTGFLQFFGPGTRLTVL.

This rearrangement joins TRBV6-6 to TRBJ1-4; D is unclear. Germline V lookup: CDR1 MNHNY, CDR2 SVGAGI (reference sequence). The CDR3 contains 13 residues. Trimming removed 6 bases at V and 8 bases at J, with 13 bases between. The CDR3 region is CASRGMIGEKLFF. The CDR3 DNA is TGTGCCAGCAGAGGGATGATCGGGGAAAAACTGTTTTTT.

As DNA, the CDR3 is TGTGCCTGGAGTGGGACAGGGCGTTTGGCCGGGGAGCTGTTTTTT. This sequence encodes CAWSGTGRLAGELFF. This sequence joins TRBV30 and TRBJ2-2; TRBD1 matches 8 bases. The CDR3 totals 15 residues. CDR1 is GTSNPN, CDR2 SVGIG, per germline (reference sequence). With 1 base clipped from V and 6 bases from J, the junction kept 7 bases outside the gene matches.

J is TRBJ1-2 and V is TRBV4-1, with D tentatively TRBD1 (5 bases). The length of the CDR3 is 15 residues. The germline V and J ends were trimmed by 1 base and 3 bases, with 12 bases remaining between them. Germline assignment: CDR1 MGHRA and CDR2 YSYEKL. The CDR3 protein is CASSQAPSGYYGYTF. The CDR3 DNA is TGCGCCAGCAGCCAAGCGCCCTCAGGGTACTATGGCTACACCTTC.

V and J are TRBV5-1 and TRBJ2-5; 8 bases fit TRBD1. Germline trimming cut 3 bases from V and 7 bases from J; bases unmatched to any gene: 8. The CDR3 totals 14 residues. Germline CDR1 and CDR2: SGHRS and YFSETQ. The CDR3 reads CASSSDRALGTQYF. Written as DNA, the CDR3 is TGCGCCAGCAGCTCGGACAGGGCCCTGGGGACCCAGTACTTC.

The rearrangement uses TRBV28 and TRBJ1-4, with 7 bases aligning to TRBD1. Per germline, CDR1 MDHEN and CDR2 SYDVKM. CDR3 length: 12 residues. V was pared by 8 bases and J by 8 bases, with 5 bases of the junction left unmatched. As DNA, the CDR3 is TGTGCCAGCCGTCCGGGACAGGAAAAACTGTTTTTT. This sequence encodes CASRPGQEKLFF.

The CDR3 nucleotides are TGTGCCAGCAGCTTAGTTTGGCAGACCCATCAGCCCCAGCATTTT. Its translation is CASSLVWQTHQPQHF. This sequence joins TRBV7-2 and TRBJ1-5; D gene unclear. In germline, CDR1 is SGHTA, CDR2 FQGNSA. The CDR3 has 15 residues. Trimming left V 1 base short and J 5 bases short, with 12 bases between.

The chain combines TRBV2 with TRBJ2-3, with TRBD1 identical over 10 bases. Trimming cost V 6 bases and J 6 bases; bases outside gene matches: 12. This CDR3 is 16 amino acids long. CDR1 is SNHLY and CDR2 is FYNNEI in the germline V gene. Here the CDR3 reads CASRRQGALGTDTQYF. In DNA, the CDR3 is TGTGCCAGCAGGAGACAGGGGGCGCTGGGGACTGATACGCAGTATTTT.

This chain links TRBV4-1 with TRBJ1-2; TRBD1 agrees at 9 bases. V lost 2 bases and J lost 5; bases outside the gene matches: 6. In germline, CDR1 is MGHRA, CDR2 YSYEKL. This CDR3 comprises 15 residues. Written as DNA, the CDR3 is TGCGCCAGCAGCCAAAGTCGGACAGGGGTTTATGGCTACACCTTC. Amino acid sequence: CASSQSRTGVYGYTF.

The chain is built from TRBV7-2 and TRBJ1-5; D perhaps matches TRBD1 (6 bases). The germline V gene encodes CDR1 SGHTA and CDR2 FQGNSA. The CDR3 has 15 amino acids. Trimming shortened V by 1 base and J by 5 bases, and 12 bases separated the two germline ends. The CDR3, as DNA: TGTGCCAGCAGCTTAGATGGGGGCCATTATCAGCCCCAGCATTTT. It specifies CASSLDGGHYQPQHF.

The V call is TRBV29-1, the J call TRBJ1-1; TRBD1 might be the D (5 bases). The CDR3 sequence is 13 residues long. V gave up 6 bases and J gave up 0 bases, with 11 bases separating them. Germline values: CDR1 SQVTM, CDR2 ANQGSEA. CDR3 protein: CSVHQGLNTEAFF. The CDR3 DNA is TGCAGCGTCCATCAGGGCCTGAACACTGAAGCTTTCTTT.